This passage covers 29 T cell receptor beta chains from one sample sequenced in a study of cytomegalovirus exposure and HLA in healthy donors. Both 60 Vbeta primers and 13 Jbeta primers went into the PCR. Sequencing used immunoSEQ multiplex PCR; TCRdb keeps in-frame clones, though not all of them. The table has roughly 140,000 clones, 70% seen once. Specimen: PBMCs. The receptors here all came from a woman aged 25 to 39 in good health and CMV-seronegative.

This sequence joins TRBV6-1 and TRBJ2-1; weak D call: TRBD2 (6 bases). The ends were cut back, 2 bases at V and 2 bases at J, with 16 bases in the middle. CDR1 and CDR2 from the germline V gene are MNHNS and SASEGT. The CDR3 has 17 residues. The CDR3 here is CASSEPPGLLPYNEQFF. CDR3 bases: TGTGCCAGCAGTGAACCGCCGGGACTCCTCCCCTACAATGAGCAGTTCTTC.

This rearrangement joins TRBV2 to TRBJ2-7, with a tentative D call TRBD1 (6 bases). Trimming took 7 bases from V and 0 from J, leaving 13 bases between them. The CDR3 has 14 residues. CDR1 is SNHLY and CDR2 is FYNNEI in the germline V gene. Here the CDR3 DNA reads TGTGCCAGCATCCCCCGGGACACCTCCTACGAGCAGTACTTC. Amino acids: CASIPRDTSYEQYF. Drawing the rest from reference TRBV2 and TRBJ2-7, the complete variable domain is EPEVTQTPSHQVTQMGQEVILRCVPISNHLYFYWYRQILGQKVEFLVSFYNNEISEKSEIFDDQFSVERPDGSNFTLKIRSTKLEDSAMYFCASIPRDTSYEQYFGPGTRLTVT.

V is TRBV2 and J is TRBJ2-1, with TRBD2 matching over 10 bases. The J segment lost 8 bases and the V segment lost 5 bases, leaving 9 bases of the junction unmatched. There are 15 residues in the CDR3. Germline CDR1 reads SNHLY; CDR2 reads FYNNEI. CDR3 sequence (DNA): TGTGCCAGCAGTCCCAGCGGGGGGGCGGTTGATGAGCAGTTCTTC. It translates to CASSPSGGAVDEQFF.

The J gene is TRBJ1-2, the V gene TRBV7-2; the match to TRBD1 covers 8 bases. The CDR3 is 17 amino acids. Looked up from germline, CDR1 is SGHTA and CDR2 is FQGNSA. V trimming: 5 bases; J trimming: 8 bases; junction bases outside the gene matches: 19. The CDR3 loop reads CASSGWARGPVNRGYTF. The CDR3 DNA reads TGTGCCAGCAGCGGTTGGGCCAGGGGGCCCGTCAATCGGGGCTACACCTTC.

This clone has just a few counts. The V and J genes are TRBV14 and TRBJ2-5; TRBD2 aligns across 9 bases. Gene TRBJ2-7 matches the end of the DNA better, so the J call may be wrong. This CDR3 contains 13 residues. Germline V gene lookup returns CDR1 SGHDN and CDR2 FVKESK. The CDR3 DNA reads as TGTGCCAGCAGCCCCGGGACTAGCTGCGAGCAGTACTTC. This sequence encodes CASSPGTSCEQYF.

The rearrangement joins TRBV9 to TRBJ2-1; 10 bases are shared with TRBD2. V shed 5 bases and J 5 bases; nucleotides not matched to a gene: 10. From germline, CDR1 is SGDLS and CDR2 YYNGEE. The CDR3 covers 16 residues. The CDR3 here is CASSLSGRRGNNEQFF. The CDR3 nucleotides are TGTGCCAGCAGTCTTAGCGGGAGGCGTGGGAACAATGAGCAGTTCTTC.

The rearrangement joins TRBV11-2 to TRBJ2-1; 9 bases match TRBD1. CDR1 SGHAT and CDR2 FQNNGV come from the germline V gene. The junction had 4 bases not matched to a gene; V was cut back by 4 bases and J by 3 bases. This CDR3 region has 15 residues. The CDR3 loop is CASSWGQGIYNEQFF. The CDR3 DNA is TGTGCCAGCAGCTGGGGACAGGGAATCTACAATGAGCAGTTCTTC.

CDR3 amino acids: CASSGTSYTGELFF. The CDR3, as DNA: TGTGCCAGCTCCGGGACTAGCTACACCGGGGAGCTGTTTTTT. The chain employs TRBV6-1 and TRBJ2-2; 9 bases map to TRBD2. The CDR3 has 14 amino acids. V shed 8 bases and J 3 bases; nucleotides not matched to a gene: 4. CDR1 and CDR2 from the germline V gene are MNHNS and SASEGT.

The chain combines TRBV28 with TRBJ1-3; tentatively, D is TRBD1 (5 bases). In germline, CDR1 is MDHEN, CDR2 SYDVKM. The V end was cut by 7 bases, the J end by 3 bases, with 13 bases between. The CDR3 runs 14 residues. CDR3 nucleotide sequence: TGTGCCAGCACCCTCTGGGGCTTTGGAAACACCATATATTTT. Encoded protein: CASTLWGFGNTIYF.

The rearrangement uses TRBV28 and TRBJ1-5; D unclear. Germline values: CDR1 MDHEN, CDR2 SYDVKM. The CDR3 has 12 amino acids. Trimming shortened V by 2 bases and J by 5 bases, and 4 bases separated the two germline ends. The chain's CDR3 is CASSLTDQPQHF. CDR3 in DNA: TGTGCCAGCAGTTTAACAGATCAGCCCCAGCATTTT.

This clone has just one count. The chain is built from TRBV28 and TRBJ2-1, with a tentative D call TRBD1 (5 bases). This CDR3 has 13 residues. The V end was cut by 6 bases, the J end by 11 bases, with 17 bases between. Germline V gene data show CDR1 as MDHEN and CDR2 as SYDVKM. The CDR3 here is CASRLHEKGKQFF. The CDR3 coding sequence is TGTGCCAGCAGGTTACATGAGAAGGGGAAGCAGTTCTTC.

V and J are TRBV2 and TRBJ1-1; D is perhaps TRBD1 (6 bases). In germline, CDR1 is SNHLY, CDR2 FYNNEI. The CDR3 spans 15 residues. V was trimmed by 3 bases and J by 4 bases, leaving 15 bases between them. This CDR3 reads CASSDLGADSTEAFF. The DNA of the CDR3 is TGTGCCAGCAGTGATCTGGGGGCGGACTCCACTGAAGCTTTCTTT.

The chain recombines TRBV18 with TRBJ1-1, with 8 bases fitting TRBD1. The junction had 6 bases not matched to a gene; V was cut back by 2 bases and J by 4 bases. The CDR3 covers 15 residues. Germline V gene data show CDR1 as KGHSH and CDR2 as LQKENI. CDR3 bases: TGTGCCAGCTCACCAACGGGACAGGTTGGCACTGAAGCTTTCTTT. It codes for CASSPTGQVGTEAFF. Based on the CDR3 plus reference TRBV18 and TRBJ1-1, the full variable domain is NAGVMQNPRHLVRRRGQEARLRCSPMKGHSHVYWYRQLPEEGLKFMVYLQKENIIDESGMPKERFSAEFPKEGPSILRIQQVVRGDSAAYFCASSPTGQVGTEAFFGQGTRLTVV.

J is TRBJ2-3 and V is TRBV2, with D tentatively TRBD2 (7 bases). This CDR3 has 15 residues. V was trimmed by 3 bases and J by 0 bases, leaving 10 bases between them. Germline CDR1 and CDR2: SNHLY and FYNNEI. In DNA form, the CDR3 reads TGTGCCAGCAGTGATGGGGGGGGCAGCACAGATACGCAGTATTTT. Its translation: CASSDGGGSTDTQYF.

This clone was detected a few times. CDR3 coding DNA: TGTGCCAGCATCAAGGTAGCGGGATACGAGCAGTACTTC. It is translated as CASIKVAGYEQYF. The rearrangement joins TRBV28 to TRBJ2-7; TRBD2 aligns across 8 bases. CDR1 is MDHEN, CDR2 SYDVKM, per germline. The junction had 6 bases not matched to a gene; V was cut back by 7 bases and J by 4 bases. CDR3 length equals 13 residues.

The chain couples TRBV6-4 to TRBJ2-3, with 9 bases fitting TRBD2. The germline CDR1 and CDR2 sequences are MRHNA and SNTAGT. The CDR3 loop spans 13 amino acids. V lost 5 bases to trimming and J lost 11 bases; unmatched junction nucleotides: 8. CDR3 region: CASSSGGPVGQYF. CDR3 nucleotide sequence: TGTGCCAGCAGTAGCGGGGGGCCGGTTGGGCAGTATTTT.

The rearrangement links TRBV6-4 to TRBJ1-1; a weak D match, TRBD1 (5 bases). This CDR3 is built from 13 residues. CDR1 is MRHNA and CDR2 is SNTAGT in the germline V gene. V lost 3 bases to trimming and J lost 2 bases, with 7 bases between them. The CDR3 sequence: CASSEQGNTEAFF. The CDR3 DNA sequence: TGTGCCAGCAGTGAGCAGGGTAACACTGAAGCTTTCTTT.

For this clone: Additional DNA sequences in this sample encode the identical CDR3. The chain links TRBV7-6 to TRBJ2-5; D might be TRBD1 (5 bases). Trimming cost V 2 bases and J 2 bases, with 6 bases left between them. The germline CDR1 and CDR2 sequences are SGHVS and FNYEAQ. This CDR3 is built from 13 residues. This chain's CDR3 is CASSLRQQETQYF. The CDR3 bases are TGTGCCAGCAGCTTAAGACAGCAAGAGACCCAGTACTTC.

The chain is built from TRBV10-3 and TRBJ2-5; TRBD1 might be the D (8 bases). TRBJ2-7 matches the DNA end more closely, so the J call is doubtful. In germline, CDR1 is ENHRY, CDR2 SYGVKD. The CDR3 length is 14 residues. The CDR3 DNA follows: TGTGCCATCAGTACTACAGGGGGGGTTTACGAGCAGTACTTC. Translating gives CAISTTGGVYEQYF.

This chain links TRBV9 with TRBJ1-1; D is perhaps TRBD1 (5 bases). V shed 4 bases and J shed 2 bases, with 12 bases lying between them. This CDR3 has 14 residues. Germline V CDR1 and CDR2: SGDLS, YYNGEE. CDR3 loop: CASSPRTSNTEAFF. The CDR3, as DNA: TGTGCCAGCAGCCCGCGGACATCCAACACTGAAGCTTTCTTT.

This clone was observed a single time. The chain links TRBV6-1 to TRBJ1-2, with D possibly being TRBD1 (6 bases). Trimming left V 7 bases short and J 8 bases short, with 17 bases between. The CDR3 is 13 residues long. Germline V CDR1 and CDR2: MNHNS, SASEGT. The CDR3 DNA is TGTGCCAGCACCGAGGCAAAGGGGGGGGGCTACACCTTC. Its translation: CASTEAKGGGYTF.

The J gene is TRBJ2-7, the V gene TRBV10-2, with TRBD2 matching over 10 bases. Germline loops: CDR1 WSHSY, CDR2 SAAADI. Losses at the gene ends were 5 bases for V and 5 bases for J; bases not matched to a gene: 6. There are 14 residues in the CDR3. CDR3 DNA sequence: TGCGCCAGCAGTCTAGCGGGAGCGATCGACGAGCAGTACTTC. This translates into CASSLAGAIDEQYF.

This chain uses TRBV19 with TRBJ2-2; 8 bases fit TRBD2. From germline, CDR1 is LNHDA and CDR2 SQIVND (reference sequence). CDR3 length: 15 residues. Unmatched junction bases numbered 7, after V lost 7 bases and J lost 3 bases. CDR3 amino acids: CASKRLSGDTGELFF. The CDR3 DNA follows: TGTGCCAGTAAAAGGCTTAGCGGGGACACCGGGGAGCTGTTTTTT.

This chain uses TRBV7-2 with TRBJ2-5; TRBD2 agrees at 14 bases. V dropped 5 bases and J dropped 4; count of bases not matched to a gene: 6. Germline V lookup: CDR1 SGHTA, CDR2 FQGNSA. This CDR3 region has 16 residues. CDR3: CASSPPGLAGGETQYF. The CDR3, as DNA: TGTGCCAGCAGCCCACCTGGACTAGCGGGGGGAGAGACCCAGTACTTC.

The table lists this clone with a count of one. The chain employs TRBV6-4 and TRBJ1-5, with a possible D match to TRBD1 (6 bases). Germline lookup yields CDR1 MRHNA and CDR2 SNTAGT. V lost 5 bases, J lost 0 bases, and 17 bases lay in between. The CDR3 is made up of 17 amino acids. As DNA, the CDR3 is TGTGCCAGCAGTACATCTGGACAGATATTTAGCAATCAGCCCCAGCATTTT. Translating gives CASSTSGQIFSNQPQHF.

In the case of this clone: The DNA is omitted, as the CDR3 cannot be located on it reliably, and the CDR3 follows TCRdb's listing. V gene TRBV6-5 combines with J gene TRBJ1-1. In germline, CDR1 is MNHEY, CDR2 SVGAGI. The CDR3 has 14 residues if both end residues are counted. CDR3 in amino acids: CASSRFGGGAATFF.

The gene calls are TRBV7-3 and TRBJ2-3, with 15 bases matching TRBD2. Germline trimming cut 5 bases from V and 6 bases from J; bases unmatched to any gene: 6. Germline values: CDR1 SGHTA, CDR2 FQGTGA. The length of the CDR3 is 16 residues. CDR3 amino acids: CASSRTSGGAVDTQYF. CDR3 in DNA: TGTGCCAGCAGCCGGACTAGCGGGGGGGCCGTGGATACGCAGTATTTT.

The chain couples TRBV19 to TRBJ2-3, with TRBD2 matching 7 bases. Trimming at V came to 1 base and at J to 0 bases, leaving 10 bases not matched to a gene. Germline V gene data show CDR1 as LNHDA and CDR2 as SQIVND (reference sequence). This CDR3 comprises 18 residues. The CDR3 protein is CASSIVNSGMFSTDTQYF. Here the CDR3 DNA reads TGTGCCAGTAGTATAGTAAACAGCGGGATGTTTAGCACAGATACGCAGTATTTT.

In this sample, this clone turned up once. The rearrangement links TRBV28 to TRBJ2-1; unclear D gene. This CDR3 region has 12 residues. The germline V gene has CDR1 MDHEN and CDR2 SYDVKM. Trimming shortened V by 2 bases and J by 10 bases, and 9 bases separated the two germline ends. CDR3 region: CASSLSNSEQFF. In DNA form, the CDR3 reads TGTGCCAGCAGTTTAAGTAACTCAGAGCAGTTCTTC.